The 2 T cell receptor beta chains below all came from one sample that was sequenced in a study of CD4 T cells in relation to SARS-CoV-2 and coronaviruses. Their specific antigens are unknown. Profiling relied on immunoSEQ multiplex PCR, and the TCRdb table lists in-frame clones only, not all of them. The sample lists 18,000 or so clones, approximately 80% seen once, with about a quarter in the top ten. Unexposed donor CD4+ T cells date from about 2010-2018, before the COVID-19 pandemic. After around nine days of culture, CD4+ T cells were isolated. The material sequenced was CD4+ T cells from PBMCs, cultured in vitro. All receptors derive from a human donor in good health.

The chain uses TRBV6-5 and TRBJ2-4; 8 bases map to TRBD1. Germline V gives CDR1 MNHEY, CDR2 SVGAGI. The CDR3 has 15 amino acids. The V gene end was trimmed by 7 bases and the J gene end by 0 bases; junction bases not matched to a gene: 5. As DNA, the CDR3 is TGTGCCAGCACCCAGGGGGCTAGAGCCAAAAACATTCAGTACTTC. This codes for CASTQGARAKNIQYF.

Only one count was recorded for this clone. This chain links TRBV20-1 with TRBJ2-1; no clear D. CDR1 and CDR2 (germline): DFQATT, SNEGSKA (reference sequence). The CDR3 covers 10 residues. V was trimmed by 3 bases and J by 5 bases, leaving 2 bases between them. CDR3 DNA: TGCAGTGCTAGTCACAATGAGCAGTTCTTC. This encodes CSASHNEQFF.